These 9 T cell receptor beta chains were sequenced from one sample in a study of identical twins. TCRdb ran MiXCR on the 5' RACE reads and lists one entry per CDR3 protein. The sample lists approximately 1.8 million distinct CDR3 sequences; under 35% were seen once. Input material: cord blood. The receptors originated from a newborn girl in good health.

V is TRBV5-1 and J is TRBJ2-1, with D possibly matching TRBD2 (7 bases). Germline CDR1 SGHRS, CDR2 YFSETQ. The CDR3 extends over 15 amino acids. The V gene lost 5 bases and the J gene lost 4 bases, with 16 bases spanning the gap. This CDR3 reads CASSEDGGQYNEQFF. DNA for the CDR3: TGCGCCAGCAGTGAAGACGGGGGGCAGTACAATGAGCAGTTCTTC.

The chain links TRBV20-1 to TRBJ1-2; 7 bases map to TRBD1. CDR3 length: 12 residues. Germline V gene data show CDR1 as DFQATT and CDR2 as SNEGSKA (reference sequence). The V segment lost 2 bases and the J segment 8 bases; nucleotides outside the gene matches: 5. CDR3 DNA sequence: TGCAGTGCTAGATGCGGACAGGCAGGCTACACCTTC. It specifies CSARCGQAGYTF.

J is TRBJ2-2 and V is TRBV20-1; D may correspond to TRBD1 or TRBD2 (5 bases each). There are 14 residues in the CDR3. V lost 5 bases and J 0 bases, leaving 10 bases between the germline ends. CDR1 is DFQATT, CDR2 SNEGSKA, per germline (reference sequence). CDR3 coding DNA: TGCAGTGCTTACGGGACGACGAACACCGGGGAGCTGTTTTTT. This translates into CSAYGTTNTGELFF.

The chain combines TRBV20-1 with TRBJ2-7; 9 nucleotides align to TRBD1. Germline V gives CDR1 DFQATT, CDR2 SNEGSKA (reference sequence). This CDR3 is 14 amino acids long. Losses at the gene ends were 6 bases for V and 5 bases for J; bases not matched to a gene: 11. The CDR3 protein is CSAPGQGLGNEQYF. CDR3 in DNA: TGCAGTGCCCCCGGACAGGGGCTTGGGAACGAGCAGTACTTC.

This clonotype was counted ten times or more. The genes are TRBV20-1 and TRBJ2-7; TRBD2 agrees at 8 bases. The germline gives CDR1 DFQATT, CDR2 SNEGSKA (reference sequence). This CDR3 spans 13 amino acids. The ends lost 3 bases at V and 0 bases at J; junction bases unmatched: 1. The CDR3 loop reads CSARTSASYEQYF. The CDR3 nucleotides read TGCAGTGCTAGGACTAGCGCCTCCTACGAGCAGTACTTC.

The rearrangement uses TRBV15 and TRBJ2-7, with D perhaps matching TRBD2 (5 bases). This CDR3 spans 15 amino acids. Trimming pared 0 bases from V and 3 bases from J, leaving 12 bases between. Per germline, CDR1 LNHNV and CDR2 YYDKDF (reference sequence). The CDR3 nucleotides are TGTGCCACCAGCAGAGAACTATGGGAGTTCTACGAGCAGTACTTC. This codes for CATSRELWEFYEQYF.

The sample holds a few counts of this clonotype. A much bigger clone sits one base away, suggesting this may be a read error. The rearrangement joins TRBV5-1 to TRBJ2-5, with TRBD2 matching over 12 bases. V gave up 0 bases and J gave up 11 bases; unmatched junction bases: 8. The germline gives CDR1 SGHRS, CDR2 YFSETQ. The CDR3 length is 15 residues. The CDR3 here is CASSLGLAGDNEQYF. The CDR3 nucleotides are TGCGCCAGCAGCTTGGGACTAGCGGGAGACAATGAGCAGTACTTC.

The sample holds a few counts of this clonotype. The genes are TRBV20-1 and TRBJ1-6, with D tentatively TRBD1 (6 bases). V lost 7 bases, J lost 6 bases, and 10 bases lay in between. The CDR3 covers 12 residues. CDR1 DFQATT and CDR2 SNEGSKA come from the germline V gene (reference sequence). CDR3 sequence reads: CSGGQSNSPLHF. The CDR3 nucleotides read TGCAGTGGGGGGCAAAGTAATTCACCCCTCCACTTT.

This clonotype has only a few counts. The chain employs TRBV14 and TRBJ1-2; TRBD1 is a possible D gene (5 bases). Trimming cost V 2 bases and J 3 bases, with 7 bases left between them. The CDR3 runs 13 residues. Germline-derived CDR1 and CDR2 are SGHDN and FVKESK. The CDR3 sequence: CASSQRGHYGYTF. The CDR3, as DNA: TGTGCCAGCAGCCAAAGGGGCCACTATGGCTACACCTTC. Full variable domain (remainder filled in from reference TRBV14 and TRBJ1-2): EAGVTQFPSHSVIEKGQTVTLRCDPISGHDNLYWYRRVMGKEIKFLLHFVKESKQDESGMPNNRFLAERTGGTYSTLKVQPAELEDSGVYFCASSQRGHYGYTFGSGTRLTVV.